The following is a T cell receptor beta chain sequence with its context. Its antigen is still unknown. Germline CDR1 and CDR2: SGHVS and FQNEAQ. Deletions cut 1 base from V and 3 bases from J, with 9 bases between. CDR3 length: 14 amino acids. This sample is drawn from a study of vaccination and CD4 T cells after COVID-19. Cultured CD4+ T cell DNA underwent sequencing with the Oncomine TCR Beta short-read assay. TCRdb passed the PCR reads through MiXCR, listing each CDR3 protein once. The sample lists around 18,000 distinct CDR3 sequences, approximately 40% seen once, with about a sixth in the top ten. This sample's time point: late sampling 161 to 241 days after vaccination in a few convalescent patients. The sample's treatment: roughly ten-day PBMC culture with coronavirus spike peptide pools or control peptides (ViraFEST assay).

Sequenced material: CD4+ T cells from blood, cultured in vitro, taken about 7 months after SARS-CoV-2 vaccination. This clonotype was sampled from a human donor who had recovered from COVID-19. The V and J genes are TRBV7-8 and TRBJ1-1; D remains unclear. CDR3 loop: CASSLVRDYTEAFF. As DNA, the CDR3 is TGTGCCAGCAGCTTAGTTCGGGATTACACTGAAGCTTTCTTT.